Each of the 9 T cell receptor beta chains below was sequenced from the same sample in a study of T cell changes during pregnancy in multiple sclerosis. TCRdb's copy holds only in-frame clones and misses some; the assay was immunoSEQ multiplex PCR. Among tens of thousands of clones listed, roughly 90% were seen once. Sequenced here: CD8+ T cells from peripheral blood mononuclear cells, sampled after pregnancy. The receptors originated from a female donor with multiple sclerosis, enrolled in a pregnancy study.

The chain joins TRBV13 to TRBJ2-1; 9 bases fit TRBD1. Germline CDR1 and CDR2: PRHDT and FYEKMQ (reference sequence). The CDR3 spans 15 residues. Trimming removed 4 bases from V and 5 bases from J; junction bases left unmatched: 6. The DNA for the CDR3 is TGTGCCAGCAGCTCTCGGACAGGGGTTGACAATGAGCAGTTCTTC. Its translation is CASSSRTGVDNEQFF.

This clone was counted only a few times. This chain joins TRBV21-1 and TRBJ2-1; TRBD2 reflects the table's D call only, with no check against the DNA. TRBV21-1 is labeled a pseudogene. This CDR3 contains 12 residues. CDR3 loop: CASGLAANEQFF. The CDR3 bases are TGTGCCAGCGGACTAGCCGCCAATGAGCAGTTCTTC.

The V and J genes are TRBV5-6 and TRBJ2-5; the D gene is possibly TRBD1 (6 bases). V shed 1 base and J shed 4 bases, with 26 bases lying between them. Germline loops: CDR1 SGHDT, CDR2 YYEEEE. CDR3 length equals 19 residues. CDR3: CASSLSGQPGRHPAETQYF. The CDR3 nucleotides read TGTGCCAGCAGCTTGAGCGGACAGCCAGGGCGGCATCCGGCAGAGACCCAGTACTTC. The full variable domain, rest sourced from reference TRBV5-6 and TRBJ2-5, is DAGVTQSPTHLIKTRGQQVTLRCSPKSGHDTVSWYQQALGQGPQFIFQYYEEEERQRGNFPDRFSGHQFPNYSSELNVNALLLGDSALYLCASSLSGQPGRHPAETQYFGPGTRLLVL.

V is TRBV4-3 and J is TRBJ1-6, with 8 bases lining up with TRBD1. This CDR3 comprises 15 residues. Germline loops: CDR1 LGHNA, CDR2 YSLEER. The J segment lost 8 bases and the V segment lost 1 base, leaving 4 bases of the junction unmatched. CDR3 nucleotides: TGCGCCAGCAGCCAAGTGGCAGGGGGCGATTCACCCCTCCACTTT. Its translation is CASSQVAGGDSPLHF.

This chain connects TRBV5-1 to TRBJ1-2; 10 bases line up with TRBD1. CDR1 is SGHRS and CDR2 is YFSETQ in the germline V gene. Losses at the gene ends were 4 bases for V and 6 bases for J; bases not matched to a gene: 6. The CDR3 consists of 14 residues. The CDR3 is CASSAGTGEDGYTF. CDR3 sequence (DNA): TGCGCCAGCAGCGCCGGGACAGGGGAGGATGGCTACACCTTC.

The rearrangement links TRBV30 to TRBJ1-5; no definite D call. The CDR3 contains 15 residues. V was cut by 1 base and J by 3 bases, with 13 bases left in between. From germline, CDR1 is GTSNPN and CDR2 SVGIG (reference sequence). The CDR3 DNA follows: TGTGCCTGGAGTGAAATTACCGAGGACAATCAGCCCCAGCATTTT. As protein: CAWSEITEDNQPQHF. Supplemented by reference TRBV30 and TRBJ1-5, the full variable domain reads SQTIHQWPATLVQPVGSPLSLECTVEGTSNPNLYWYRQAAGRGLQLLFYSVGIGQISSEVPQNLSASRPQDRQFILSSKKLLLSDSGFYLCAWSEITEDNQPQHFGDGTRLSIL.

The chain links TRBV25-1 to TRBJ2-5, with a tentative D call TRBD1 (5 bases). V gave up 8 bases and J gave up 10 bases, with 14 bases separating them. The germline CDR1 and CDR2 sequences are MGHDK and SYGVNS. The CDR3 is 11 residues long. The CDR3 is CASENRRGQYF. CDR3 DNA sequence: TGTGCCAGCGAAAATCGTAGGGGCCAGTACTTC.

The CDR3 loop is CASSLGDRGLVWQFF. Written as DNA, the CDR3 is TGTGCCAGCAGCTTAGGGGACAGGGGTTTGGTTTGGCAGTTCTTC. This sequence joins TRBV7-6 and TRBJ2-1; 10 bases are shared with TRBD1. This CDR3 comprises 15 residues. Germline V gene lookup returns CDR1 SGHVS and CDR2 FNYEAQ. After removal of 1 base from V and 12 bases from J, the junction contained 9 bases not matched to a gene. The full variable domain, rest sourced from reference TRBV7-6 and TRBJ2-1, is GAGVSQSPRYKVTKRGQDVALRCDPISGHVSLYWYRQALGQGPEFLTYFNYEAQQDKSGLPNDRFSAERPEGSISTLTIQRTEQRDSAMYRCASSLGDRGLVWQFFGPGTRLTVL.

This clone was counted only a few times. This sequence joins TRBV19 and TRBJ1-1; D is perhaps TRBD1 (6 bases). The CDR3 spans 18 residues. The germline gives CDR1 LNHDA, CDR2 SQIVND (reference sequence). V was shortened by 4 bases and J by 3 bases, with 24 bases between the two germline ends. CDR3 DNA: TGTGCCAGTAGTACCTCCCGACAGGTCTTGGAAGGGTACACTGAAGCTTTCTTT. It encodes CASSTSRQVLEGYTEAFF.